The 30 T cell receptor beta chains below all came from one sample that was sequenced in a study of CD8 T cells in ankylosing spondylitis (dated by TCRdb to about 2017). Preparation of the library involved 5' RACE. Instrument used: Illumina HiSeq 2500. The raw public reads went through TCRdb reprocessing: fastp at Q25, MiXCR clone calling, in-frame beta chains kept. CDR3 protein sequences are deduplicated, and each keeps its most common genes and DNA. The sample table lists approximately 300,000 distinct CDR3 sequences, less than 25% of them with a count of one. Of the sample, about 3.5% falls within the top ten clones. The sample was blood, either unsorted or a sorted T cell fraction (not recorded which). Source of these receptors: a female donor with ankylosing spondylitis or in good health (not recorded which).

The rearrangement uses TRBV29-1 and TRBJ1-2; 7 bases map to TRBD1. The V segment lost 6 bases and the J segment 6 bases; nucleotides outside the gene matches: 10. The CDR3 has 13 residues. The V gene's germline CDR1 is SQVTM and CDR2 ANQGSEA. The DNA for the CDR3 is TGCAGCGTCTGGCAGGGACAGCAACATGGCTACACCTTC. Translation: CSVWQGQQHGYTF.

The CDR3 is CAIRRRDTEAFF. The CDR3 DNA reads as TGTGCCATCAGACGAAGGGACACTGAAGCTTTCTTT. The rearrangement links TRBV10-3 to TRBJ1-1; D gene uncertain. The CDR3 has 12 residues. Germline V gene lookup returns CDR1 ENHRY and CDR2 SYGVKD. V dropped 6 bases and J dropped 3 bases, with 8 bases sitting between them.

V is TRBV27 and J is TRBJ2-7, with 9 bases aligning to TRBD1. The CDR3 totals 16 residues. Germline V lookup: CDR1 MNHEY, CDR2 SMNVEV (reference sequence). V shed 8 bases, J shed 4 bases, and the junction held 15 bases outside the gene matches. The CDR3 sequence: CASWDRVASGGYEQYF. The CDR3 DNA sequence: TGTGCCAGCTGGGACAGGGTGGCTAGCGGCGGGTACGAGCAGTACTTC.

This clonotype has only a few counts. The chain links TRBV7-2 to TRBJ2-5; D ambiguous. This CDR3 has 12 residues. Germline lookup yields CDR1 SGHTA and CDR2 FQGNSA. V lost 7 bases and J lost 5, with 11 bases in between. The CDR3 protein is CASTLVGETQYF. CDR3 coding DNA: TGTGCCAGCACCCTCGTAGGGGAGACCCAGTACTTC.

The CDR3 region has the DNA TGTGCCAGCAGCTCGGGACTATACACCGGGGAGCTGTTTTTT. This codes for CASSSGLYTGELFF. The J gene is TRBJ2-2, the V gene TRBV7-2; TRBD2 agrees at 7 bases. This CDR3 contains 14 residues. V lost 4 bases and J lost 3; bases outside the gene matches: 2. From germline, CDR1 is SGHTA and CDR2 FQGNSA.

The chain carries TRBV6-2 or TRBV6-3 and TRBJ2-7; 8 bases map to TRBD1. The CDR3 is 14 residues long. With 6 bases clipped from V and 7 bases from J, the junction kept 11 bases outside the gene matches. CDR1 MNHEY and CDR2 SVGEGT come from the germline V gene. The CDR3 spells CASRGTGEQAEQYF. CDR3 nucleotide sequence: TGTGCCAGCAGGGGGACAGGTGAGCAAGCAGAGCAGTACTTC.

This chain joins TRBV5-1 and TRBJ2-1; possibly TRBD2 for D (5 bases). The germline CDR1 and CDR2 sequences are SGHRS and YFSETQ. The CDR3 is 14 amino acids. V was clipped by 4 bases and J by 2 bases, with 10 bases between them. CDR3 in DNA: TGCGCCAGCAGCCTGGAGGAGGCCTACAATGAGCAGTTCTTC. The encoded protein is CASSLEEAYNEQFF.

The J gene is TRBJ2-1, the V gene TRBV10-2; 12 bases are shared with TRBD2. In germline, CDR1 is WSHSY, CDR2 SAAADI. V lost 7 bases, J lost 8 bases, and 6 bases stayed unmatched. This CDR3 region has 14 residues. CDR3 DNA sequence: TGCGCCAGCAAAACTAGCGGGAGGATCCATGAGCAGTTCTTC. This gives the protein CASKTSGRIHEQFF.

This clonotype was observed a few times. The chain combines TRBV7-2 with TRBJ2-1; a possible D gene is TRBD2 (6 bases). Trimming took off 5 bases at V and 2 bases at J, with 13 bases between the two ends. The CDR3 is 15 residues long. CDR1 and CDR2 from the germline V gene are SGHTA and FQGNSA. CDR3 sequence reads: CASSAGRGPYNEQFF. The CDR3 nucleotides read TGTGCCAGCAGCGCCGGGCGGGGACCCTACAATGAGCAGTTCTTC. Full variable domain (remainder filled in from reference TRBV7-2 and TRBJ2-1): GAGVSQSPSNKVTEKGKDVELRCDPISGHTALYWYRQSLGQGLEFLIYFQGNSAPDKSGLPSDRFSAERTGGSVSTLTIQRTQQEDSAVYLCASSAGRGPYNEQFFGPGTRLTVL.

This CDR3 is CSAPSGSWGGGEQFF. The CDR3 DNA sequence: TGCAGTGCCCCTAGCGGGAGTTGGGGGGGGGGTGAGCAGTTCTTC. This sequence joins TRBV20-1 and TRBJ2-1; 10 bases line up with TRBD2. This CDR3 region has 15 residues. Trimming took 6 bases from V and 9 from J; bases not matched to a gene: 14. The germline gives CDR1 DFQATT, CDR2 SNEGSKA (reference sequence).

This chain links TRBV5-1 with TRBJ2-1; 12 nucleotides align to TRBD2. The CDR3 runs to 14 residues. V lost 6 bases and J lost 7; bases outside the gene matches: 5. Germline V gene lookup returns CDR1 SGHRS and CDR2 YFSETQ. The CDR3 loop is CASKTSGSGNEQFF. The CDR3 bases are TGCGCCAGCAAGACTAGCGGGAGTGGGAATGAGCAGTTCTTC. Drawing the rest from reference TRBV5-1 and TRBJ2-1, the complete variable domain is KAGVTQTPRYLIKTRGQQVTLSCSPISGHRSVSWYQQTPGQGLQFLFEYFSETQRNKGNFPGRFSGRQFSNSRSEMNVSTLELGDSALYLCASKTSGSGNEQFFGPGTRLTVL.

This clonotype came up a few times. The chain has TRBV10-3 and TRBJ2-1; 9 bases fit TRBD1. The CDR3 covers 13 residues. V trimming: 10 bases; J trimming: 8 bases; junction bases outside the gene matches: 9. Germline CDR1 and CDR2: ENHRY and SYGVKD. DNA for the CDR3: TGTGCCACCCGGGACAGGGTTGTGGATGAGCAGTTCTTC. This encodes CATRDRVVDEQFF.

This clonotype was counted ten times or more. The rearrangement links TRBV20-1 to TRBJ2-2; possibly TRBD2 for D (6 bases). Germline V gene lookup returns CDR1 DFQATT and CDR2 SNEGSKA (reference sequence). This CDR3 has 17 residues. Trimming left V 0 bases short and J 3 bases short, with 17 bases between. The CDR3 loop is CSAREGLRTTYTGELFF. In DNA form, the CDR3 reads TGCAGTGCTAGAGAAGGTCTTAGGACTACCTACACCGGGGAGCTGTTTTTT.

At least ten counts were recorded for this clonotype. The CDR3 DNA follows: TGCAGCGTTTATCAGACAGTTGGTGGCTACACCTTC. It translates to CSVYQTVGGYTF. This sequence joins TRBV29-1 and TRBJ1-2; a possible D gene is TRBD1 (5 bases). Trimming took off 5 bases at V and 7 bases at J, with 14 bases between the two ends. Germline assignment: CDR1 SQVTM and CDR2 ANQGSEA. This CDR3 comprises 12 residues.

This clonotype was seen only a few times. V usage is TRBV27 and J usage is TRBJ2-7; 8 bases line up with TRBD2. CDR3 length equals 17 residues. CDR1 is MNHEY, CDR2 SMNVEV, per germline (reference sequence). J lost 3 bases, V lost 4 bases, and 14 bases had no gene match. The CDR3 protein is CASSSLGGGREDYEQYF. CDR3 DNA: TGTGCCAGCAGTTCTTTAGGAGGTGGGCGGGAGGACTACGAGCAGTACTTC.

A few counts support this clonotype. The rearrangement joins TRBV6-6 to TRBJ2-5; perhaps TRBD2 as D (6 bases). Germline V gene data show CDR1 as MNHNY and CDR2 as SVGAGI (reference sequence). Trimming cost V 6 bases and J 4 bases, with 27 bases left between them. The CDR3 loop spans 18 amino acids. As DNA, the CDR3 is TGTGCCAGCAGCCTTACACTATCCGTTAGCGAGCGGGTAGAGACCCAGTACTTC. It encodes CASSLTLSVSERVETQYF.

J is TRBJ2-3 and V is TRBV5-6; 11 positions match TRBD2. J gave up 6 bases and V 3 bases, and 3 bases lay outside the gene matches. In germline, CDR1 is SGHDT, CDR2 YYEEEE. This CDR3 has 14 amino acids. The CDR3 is CASSSLAGGDTQYF. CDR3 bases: TGTGCCAGCAGCTCGTTAGCGGGAGGGGATACGCAGTATTTT.

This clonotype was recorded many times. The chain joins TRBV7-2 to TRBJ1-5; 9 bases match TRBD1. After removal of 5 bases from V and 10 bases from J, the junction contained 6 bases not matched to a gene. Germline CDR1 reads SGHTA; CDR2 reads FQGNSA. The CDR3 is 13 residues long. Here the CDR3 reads CASSQQGAGPQHF. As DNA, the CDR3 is TGTGCCAGCAGCCAACAGGGGGCTGGTCCCCAGCATTTT.

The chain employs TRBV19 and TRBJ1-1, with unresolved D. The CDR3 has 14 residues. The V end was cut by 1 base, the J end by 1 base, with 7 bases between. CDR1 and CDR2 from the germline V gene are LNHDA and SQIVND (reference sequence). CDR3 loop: CASSIAPENTEAFF. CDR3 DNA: TGTGCCAGTAGTATAGCTCCAGAGAACACTGAAGCTTTCTTT. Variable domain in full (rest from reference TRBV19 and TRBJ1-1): DGGITQSPKYLFRKEGQNVTLSCEQNLNHDAMYWYRQDPGQGLRLIYYSQIVNDFQKGDIAEGYSVSREKKESFPLTVTSAQKNPTAFYLCASSIAPENTEAFFGQGTRLTVV.

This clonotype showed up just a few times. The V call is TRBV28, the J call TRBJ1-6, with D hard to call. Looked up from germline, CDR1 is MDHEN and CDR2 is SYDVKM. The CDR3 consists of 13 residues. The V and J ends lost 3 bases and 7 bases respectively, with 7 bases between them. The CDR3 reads CASSFSRNSPLHF. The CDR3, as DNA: TGTGCCAGCAGTTTCTCCCGAAATTCACCCCTCCACTTT.

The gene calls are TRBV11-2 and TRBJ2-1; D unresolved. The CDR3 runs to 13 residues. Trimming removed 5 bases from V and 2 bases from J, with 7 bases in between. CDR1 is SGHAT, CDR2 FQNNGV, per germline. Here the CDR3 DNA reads TGTGCCAGCAGCCCCCCAGCCTACAATGAGCAGTTCTTC. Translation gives CASSPPAYNEQFF.

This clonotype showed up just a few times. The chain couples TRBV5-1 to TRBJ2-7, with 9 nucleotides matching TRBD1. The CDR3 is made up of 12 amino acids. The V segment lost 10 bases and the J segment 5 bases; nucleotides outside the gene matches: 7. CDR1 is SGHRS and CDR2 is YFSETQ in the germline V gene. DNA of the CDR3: TGCGCCCGGGGGACAGGGATCCACGAGCAGTACTTC. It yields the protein CARGTGIHEQYF.

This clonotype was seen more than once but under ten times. Here the CDR3 reads CATSPSGTGGGDTQYF. CDR3 DNA: TGTGCCACCAGCCCTTCCGGGACAGGGGGCGGAGATACGCAGTATTTT. J is TRBJ2-3 and V is TRBV24-1; 12 bases are a match to TRBD1. Germline V lookup: CDR1 KGHDR, CDR2 SFDVKD. The CDR3 has 16 amino acids. V shed 7 bases and J 5 bases; nucleotides not matched to a gene: 9.

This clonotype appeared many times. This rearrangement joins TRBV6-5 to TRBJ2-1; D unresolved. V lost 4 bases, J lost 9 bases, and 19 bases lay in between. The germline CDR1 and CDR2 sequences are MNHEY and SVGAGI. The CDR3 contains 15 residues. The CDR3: CASSFEVRPWGEQFF. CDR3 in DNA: TGTGCCAGCAGTTTCGAGGTTCGTCCGTGGGGTGAGCAGTTCTTC.

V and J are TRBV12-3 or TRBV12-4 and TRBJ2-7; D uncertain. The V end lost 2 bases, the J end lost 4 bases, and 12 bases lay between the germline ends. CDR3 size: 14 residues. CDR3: CASSLSGVKYEQYF. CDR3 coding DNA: TGTGCCAGCAGTTTATCTGGGGTGAAATACGAGCAGTACTTC.

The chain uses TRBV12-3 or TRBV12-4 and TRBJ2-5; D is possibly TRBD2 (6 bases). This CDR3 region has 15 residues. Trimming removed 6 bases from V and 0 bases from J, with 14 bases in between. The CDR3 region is CASSAGRRHQETQYF. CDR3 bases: TGTGCCAGCAGCGCGGGGAGGCGCCACCAAGAGACCCAGTACTTC.

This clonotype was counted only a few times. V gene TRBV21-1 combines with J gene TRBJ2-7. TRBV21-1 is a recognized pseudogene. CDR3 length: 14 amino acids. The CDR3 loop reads CASSIKGTWDEQYF. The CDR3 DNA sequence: TGTGCCAGCAGCATAAAGGGTACCTGGGACGAGCAGTACTTC.

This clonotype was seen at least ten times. The CDR3 loop reads CASSSTDRVKTQYF. The CDR3 DNA reads as TGTGCCAGCAGTTCTACAGACAGGGTGAAGACCCAGTACTTC. V is TRBV27 and J is TRBJ2-5, with TRBD1 matching 7 bases. Germline V gene lookup returns CDR1 MNHEY and CDR2 SMNVEV (reference sequence). Trimming cost V 4 bases and J 6 bases; bases outside gene matches: 8. CDR3 length: 14 amino acids.

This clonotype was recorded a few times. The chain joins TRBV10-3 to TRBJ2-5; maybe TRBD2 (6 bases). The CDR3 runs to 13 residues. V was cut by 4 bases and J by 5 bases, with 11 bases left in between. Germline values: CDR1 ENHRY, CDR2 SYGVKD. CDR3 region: CAISGLDGETQYF. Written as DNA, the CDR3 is TGTGCCATCAGTGGACTAGATGGTGAGACCCAGTACTTC.

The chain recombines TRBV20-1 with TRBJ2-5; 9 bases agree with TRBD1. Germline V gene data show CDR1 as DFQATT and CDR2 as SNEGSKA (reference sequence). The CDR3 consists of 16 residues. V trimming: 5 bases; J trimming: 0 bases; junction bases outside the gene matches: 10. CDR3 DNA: TGCAGTGCTCCACCCCGGACAGGGGATTACCAAGAGACCCAGTACTTC. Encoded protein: CSAPPRTGDYQETQYF.